These T cell receptor beta chains were read from a single sample in a study of early T cells in non-severe SARS-CoV-2 infection. MiXCR, applied by TCRdb to the 5' RACE reads, yields one record per CDR3 protein. The sample consists of around 99,000 distinct CDR3 sequences, 11% of them appearing once. Sequenced: whole blood. The source of these receptors is an adult who was a healthcare worker with PCR-confirmed SARS-CoV-2 infection or an uninfected control (not recorded which). Both conserved end residues are part of each CDR3. A D gene is named only where the DNA matches it firmly. The size entry is marked missing in some rows and otherwise reads once, few, many or a size class.

NA,TRBV28,TRBJ2-6,few,CASSQLGANVLTF,TGTGCCAGCAGCCAGTTAGGGGCCAACGTCCTGACTTTC
NA,TRBV5-1,TRBJ2-1,many,CASSTDSTSSYNEQFF,TGCGCCAGCAGCACCGACAGCACGAGCTCCTACAATGAGCAGTTCTTC
NA,TRBV3-1,TRBJ1-1,many,CASSQQVATEAFF,TGTGCCAGCAGCCAACAGGTGGCTACTGAAGCTTTCTTT
TRBD2,TRBV7-9,TRBJ2-1,NA,CASSYPWGRGYEQFF,TGTGCCAGCAGCTACCCGTGGGGGAGGGGATATGAGCAGTTCTTC
TRBD2,TRBV6-2/TRBV6-3,TRBJ2-7,NA,CASTWGTSGREQYF,TGTGCCAGCACCTGGGGGACTAGCGGGAGAGAGCAGTACTTC
NA,TRBV20-1,TRBJ2-1,many,CSAHYRKGSYNEQFF,TGCAGTGCCCACTATCGGAAGGGTAGCTACAATGAGCAGTTCTTC
NA,TRBV12-3/TRBV12-4,TRBJ1-2,many,CASSLARNYGYTF,TGTGCCAGCAGTTTAGCGCGCAACTATGGCTACACCTTC
NA,TRBV28,TRBJ1-4,many,CASSFRYEKLFF,TGTGCCAGCAGTTTTAGATATGAAAAACTGTTTTTT
TRBD2,TRBV20-1,TRBJ2-4,few,CSAILAGGPKNIQYF,TGCAGTGCTATCTTGGCGGGAGGGCCCAAAAACATTCAGTACTTC
NA,TRBV19,TRBJ1-5,NA,CASRRGEGQPQHF,TGTGCCAGTAGGAGGGGGGAAGGACAGCCCCAGCATTTT
NA,TRBV12-3/TRBV12-4,TRBJ2-5,NA,CASSFAGQEETQYF,TGTGCCAGCAGTTTCGCGGGGCAGGAAGAGACCCAGTACTTC
NA,TRBV18,TRBJ1-1,NA,CASSLKEAPTSTFF,TGTGCCAGCTCACTCAAGGAAGCCCCGACGTCGACTTTCTTT
NA,TRBV28,TRBJ2-6,many,CASSLGGAQGANVLTF,TGTGCCAGCAGTTTAGGGGGGGCGCAAGGGGCCAACGTCCTGACTTTC
NA,TRBV18,TRBJ2-2,few,CASSLTGIGTGELFF,TGTGCCAGCTCACTCACAGGGATTGGCACCGGGGAGCTGTTTTTT
NA,TRBV28,TRBJ2-5,few,CASSSGQQETQYF,TGTGCCAGCAGTTCAGGACAGCAAGAGACCCAGTACTTC
TRBD2,TRBV6-1,TRBJ2-1,few,CASSESLATHNEQFF,TGTGCCAGCAGTGAGTCACTAGCGACGCACAATGAGCAGTTCTTC
NA,TRBV6-2/TRBV6-3,TRBJ1-1,many,CASGAGWIEAFF,TGTGCCAGCGGTGCCGGGTGGATTGAAGCTTTCTTT
NA,TRBV5-1,TRBJ1-1,few,CASSLSGNENTEAFF,TGCGCCAGCAGCTTGTCCGGGAACGAAAACACTGAAGCTTTCTTT
TRBD2,TRBV7-7,TRBJ2-5,many,CASRASGQETQYF,TGTGCCAGCCGGGCTAGCGGACAAGAGACCCAGTACTTC
TRBD1,TRBV6-5,TRBJ1-1,many,CASTDRDKAFF,TGTGCCAGCACGGACAGGGATAAAGCTTTCTTT
NA,TRBV2,TRBJ2-1,many,CAPTPEWGNEQFF,TGTGCCCCCACCCCCGAGTGGGGCAATGAGCAGTTCTTC
NA,TRBV20-1,TRBJ2-3,NA,CSASEGGLGDTQYF,TGCAGTGCTAGCGAGGGGGGCCTTGGGGATACGCAGTATTTT
NA,TRBV27,TRBJ1-4,many,CASRRQPWEKLFF,TGTGCCAGCCGCCGACAGCCCTGGGAAAAACTGTTTTTT
NA,TRBV12-3/TRBV12-4,TRBJ2-5,many,CASSFQGNQETQYF,TGTGCCAGCAGTTTCCAGGGGAACCAAGAGACCCAGTACTTC
NA,TRBV6-5,TRBJ2-1,many,CASSRKEMHNEQFF,TGTGCCAGCAGCCGGAAGGAAATGCACAATGAGCAGTTCTTC
NA,TRBV5-5,TRBJ1-1,NA,CASSNLMNTEAFF,TGTGCCAGCAGTAATCTTATGAACACTGAAGCTTTCTTT
TRBD2,TRBV4-3,TRBJ2-7,many,CALGVGPELAGVFEQYF,TGCGCCCTCGGGGTGGGCCCCGAACTAGCGGGAGTGTTTGAGCAGTACTTC
NA,TRBV7-8,TRBJ1-2,few,CASSPQSEGGGGYTF,TGTGCCAGCAGCCCCCAAAGCGAGGGAGGAGGAGGCTACACCTTC
NA,TRBV28,TRBJ2-4,NA,CASSLWQLNSKNIQYF,TGTGCCAGCAGTTTATGGCAACTCAACTCCAAAAACATTCAGTACTTC
NA,TRBV15,TRBJ2-5,many,CATSRDWRGRQETQYF,TGTGCCACCAGCAGAGATTGGCGGGGACGACAAGAGACCCAGTACTTC
NA,TRBV5-1,TRBJ1-5,NA,CASSPGDRSNQPQHF,TGCGCCAGCAGCCCCGGGGACCGTAGCAATCAGCCCCAGCATTTT
TRBD1,TRBV28,TRBJ1-5,NA,CASSLTGDVRPQHF,TGTGCCAGCAGTCTTACAGGGGACGTCAGGCCCCAGCATTTT
TRBD2,TRBV20-1,TRBJ2-2,few,CSAGSGTSSFRGGELFF,TGCAGTGCCGGGTCCGGGACTAGCTCTTTCCGAGGCGGGGAGCTGTTTTTT
TRBD1,TRBV30,TRBJ1-1,NA,CAWKEGAGPEAFF,TGTGCCTGGAAGGAGGGGGCCGGTCCTGAAGCTTTCTTT
NA,TRBV4-1,TRBJ2-1,many,CASSQPVWGYRYRFF,TGCGCCAGCAGCCAACCCGTTTGGGGGTATAGATACCGGTTCTTC
NA,TRBV2,TRBJ1-5,many,CASSVINQPQHF,TGTGCCAGCAGTGTCATTAATCAGCCCCAGCATTTT
NA,TRBV2,TRBJ2-3,few,CASTPGPFPDTQYF,TGTGCCAGCACCCCTGGACCCTTCCCAGATACGCAGTATTTT
NA,TRBV6-5,TRBJ1-2,many,CASVGFYGYTF,TGTGCCAGCGTCGGCTTTTATGGCTACACCTTC
NA,TRBV12-3/TRBV12-4,TRBJ1-2,NA,CASSPGGVGYGYTF,TGTGCCAGCAGCCCGGGAGGGGTTGGCTATGGCTACACCTTC
NA,TRBV20-1,TRBJ2-5,many,CSAKGGGETQYF,TGCAGTGCTAAAGGAGGGGGAGAGACCCAGTACTTC
NA,TRBV12-3/TRBV12-4,TRBJ2-7,NA,CASSFSALLERSSRPEQYF,TGTGCCAGCAGTTTTAGCGCCCTACTTGAGAGGAGTAGTCGCCCCGAGCAGTACTTC